These T cell receptor beta chains were read from a single sample in a study of post-analysis software for immune sequencing data. TCRdb ran MiXCR on the PCR reads and lists one entry per CDR3 protein. The profile shows 250,000 to 300,000 distinct CDR3 sequences, 35% to 40% of them singletons. Sequencing was carried out using blood. These receptors were taken from a girl aged 10-17 years with multiple sclerosis. Each CDR3 is given without its conserved first and last residue. Fields, in order: V gene, D gene, CDR3 protein. The D gene is left open where the match is weak.

>TRBV9|NA
ASSKTASDTQY
>TRBV20-1|NA
SARPGLNNQPQH
>TRBV7-2|NA
ASKRGVYEQY
>TRBV20-1|NA
SARLPGGSSYEQY
>TRBV19|TRBD2
ASSDLAGAQETQY
>TRBV12-3/TRBV12-4|NA
ASSHAGTLTYEQY
>TRBV14|NA
ASSHRITYNGEQF
>TRBV9|NA
ASSPAPYNEQF
>TRBV20-1|TRBD2
SARSSGGREYNEQF
>TRBV20-1|NA
SARDSRQRHTEAF
>TRBV7-9|NA
ASSLVAANYGYT
>TRBV6-5|NA
ASSYVGGETVNEQF
>TRBV5-1|NA
ASSPRPNEQY
>TRBV29-1|NA
SGTDRAQF
>TRBV20-1|NA
SARPEGVGSYGYT
>TRBV12-3/TRBV12-4|TRBD2
ASSFRGRAVGDEQF
>TRBV20-1|NA
SARGLPTWGDTQY
>TRBV12-3/TRBV12-4|TRBD1
ASSSHRGLGTEAF
>TRBV5-1|NA
ASSLATGTTGELF
>TRBV29-1|NA
SVDDRLNTGEPF
>TRBV7-2|NA
ASSLLGRGGAF
>TRBV7-8|NA
ASSLLYGYEQY
>TRBV20-1|TRBD2
SARKEGTSGYNEQF
>TRBV11-2|NA
ASSLVGSTQETQY
>TRBV20-1|NA
SAFRGSGNQPQH
>TRBV20-1|NA
SARVESGTEAF
>TRBV11-2|NA
ASSLEALYGYT
>TRBV20-1|TRBD1
SARDRGTGLRIQY
>TRBV5-1|NA
ASSLSGSSNEKLF
>TRBV6-5|TRBD2
ASSRKAGAGHNEQF
>TRBV5-1|NA
ASRETGRGTGELF
>TRBV20-1|NA
SDQGTEGTEAF
>TRBV29-1|NA
SVGEGGDTQY
>TRBV6-5|NA
ASSRGGPLTQETQY
>TRBV4-1|TRBD1
ASSQEGQPYNSPLH
>TRBV7-3|TRBD2
ASSFSGYGTDTQY